This T cell receptor (beta chain) was identified during a study of blood T cell repertoires in COVID-19. Per the germline V gene, CDR1 is SQVTM and CDR2 is ANQGSEA. The germline V and J ends were trimmed by 5 bases and 0 bases, with 14 bases remaining between them. The CDR3 covers 15 residues. Per the original methods: Estimated nucleated cell counts came from reference gene primer amplification. This table comes from immunoSEQ multiplex PCR, and its TCRdb copy is limited to in-frame clones, with some not included. That table gives V, J and clone size, and the DNA gave D and trimming. The table records a few hundred thousand clones, roughly 83% of them present only once.

The specimen sequenced was peripheral blood. The source of this sequence is a man aged 80 or over with acute or convalescent COVID-19. This rearrangement joins TRBV29-1 to TRBJ1-3, with D possibly matching TRBD1 (6 bases). The CDR3 bases are TGCAGCGTTCTTCGGACAGCGAGCTCTGGAAACACCATATATTTT. Its translation: CSVLRTASSGNTIYF.